This TCR beta chain was sequenced for a study of cytomegalovirus exposure and HLA in healthy donors. The overall study: Of the donors genotyped, several hundred in all, about 81% fell in the Caucasian-associated ancestry cluster.

Broader study findings: Associated with cytomegalovirus, according to the listing, were around 160 TCR beta chains. Evidence from a later analysis indicated that most CMV-associated TCR beta chains looked HLA-restricted.

On this clone: Its antigen is as yet unknown.

13 Jbeta primers and 60 Vbeta primers were used for the PCR. Clones were sequenced by immunoSEQ multiplex PCR, and TCRdb holds only the in-frame ones, with some missing. The sample consists of 140,000 to 150,000 clones, 80% of them appearing once. Healthy bone marrow donors made up the donor group. The sequenced sample consisted of PBMCs. The receptor comes from a man aged 35-49 years in good health and CMV-seronegative.

DNA for the CDR3: TGTGCCACCTCTTTACAGGGAGAGGCAAACTATGGCTACACCTTC. The encoded protein is CATSLQGEANYGYTF. The chain joins TRBV15 to TRBJ1-2; a weak D match, TRBD1 (6 bases). The CDR3 has 15 residues. The V gene lost 8 bases and the J gene lost 2 bases, with 18 bases spanning the gap. Germline CDR1 and CDR2: LNHNV and YYDKDF (reference sequence).